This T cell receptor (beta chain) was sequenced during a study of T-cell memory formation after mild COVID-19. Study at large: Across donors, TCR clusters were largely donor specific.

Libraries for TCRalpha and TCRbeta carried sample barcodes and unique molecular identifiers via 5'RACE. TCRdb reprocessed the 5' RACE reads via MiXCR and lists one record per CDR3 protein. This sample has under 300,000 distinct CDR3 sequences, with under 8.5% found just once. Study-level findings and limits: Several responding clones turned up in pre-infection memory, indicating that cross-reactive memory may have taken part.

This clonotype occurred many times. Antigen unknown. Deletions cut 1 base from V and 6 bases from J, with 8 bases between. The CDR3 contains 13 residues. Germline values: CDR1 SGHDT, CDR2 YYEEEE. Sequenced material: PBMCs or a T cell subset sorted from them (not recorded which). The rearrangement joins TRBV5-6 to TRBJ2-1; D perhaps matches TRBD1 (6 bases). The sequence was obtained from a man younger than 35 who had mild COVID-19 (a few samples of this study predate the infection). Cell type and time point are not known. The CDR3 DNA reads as TGTGCCAGCAGCTTGTCAGGGGTCAATGAGCAGTTCTTC. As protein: CASSLSGVNEQFF.